This TCR beta chain was recovered during a study of PD-L1 blockade in urothelial cancer. The wider study: Patients' atezolizumab regimen, 1,200 mg intravenously every 3 weeks, began at some point between 2013 and 2015. Blood gave a median 141,255 T cells.

All patients handed over anywhere from 1 to 8 samples, pretreatment and on-treatment. CDR1 KGHSH and CDR2 LQKENI come from the germline V gene. Losses at the gene ends were 2 bases for V and 6 bases for J; bases not matched to a gene: 13. CDR3 length equals 19 residues. The protocol was immunoSEQ multiplex PCR, while the TCRdb copy is restricted to in-frame clones and leaves out a portion. Of 80,000 to 100,000 clones listed, around 76% were seen once; the top ten hold more than 8%. The sample consisted of PBMCs, taken around atezolizumab (anti-PD-L1) treatment. The sequence came from a man aged 65-85 years with urothelial cancer. The chain joins TRBV18 to TRBJ2-2; TRBD2 aligns across 12 bases. The CDR3 sequence: CASSPSRTSGAARPGELFF. CDR3 in DNA: TGTGCCAGCTCACCAAGCCGGACTAGCGGGGCTGCGAGGCCCGGGGAGCTGTTTTTT.